A single sample is the source of the 5 T cell receptor beta chains below, sequenced in a study of CD8+ T cells in alopecia areata. Combined cutaneous lymph node cells underwent sorting by CD4, CD8alpha, NKG2D, NKG2ACE and additional markers. Once RNA had been extracted, it was reverse transcribed into cDNA to act as the sequencing template. Data came from immunoSEQ multiplex PCR; TCRdb stores just in-frame clones and leaves some out. The sample has about 300,000 clones, none seen only once; the top ten hold roughly 1.2%. The specimen sequenced was CD4+ T cells sorted from a lymph node. The receptors derive from a C3H/HeJ mouse with alopecia areata. Strain haplotype at MHC: H2-k.

As regards this clone: Mouse germline and gene names are used. The read halts 4 residues ahead of the CDR3 end, with the missing end drawn from the germline J gene. The genes are TRBV1 and TRBJ2-5, with TRBD1 identical over 7 bases. Germline values: CDR1 NSQYPW, CDR2 LRSPGD (reference sequence). CDR3 size: 13 residues. The CDR3 DNA, read in part, is TGCACCTGCAGCGAACAGGGGATGGAC. It specifies CTCSEQGMD. The whole CDR3 protein is CTCSEQGMDTQYF.

This clone was detected only a few times. The gene symbols are mouse symbols. Coverage ceases 4 residues before the CDR3 finishes, and the germline J gene fills in the end. The V call is TRBV31, the J call TRBJ2-2, with 7 bases fitting TRBD2. This CDR3 spans 16 amino acids. Germline CDR1 GKSSPN, CDR2 SITVG. V trimming: 0 bases; J trimming: 0 bases; junction bases outside the gene matches: 4. This CDR3 is CAWSLALGANTGQLYF. CDR3 DNA (partial): TGTGCCTGGAGTCTAGCCCTGGGGGCAAACACCGGG.

Comment on this clone: Mouse gene names apply. With the read ending 4 residues before the CDR3 end, the germline J gene is used to fill in that end. The chain uses TRBV17 and TRBJ2-4; tentative D call: TRBD2 (6 bases). The CDR3 sequence is 16 residues long. The germline gives CDR1 MNHDT, CDR2 YYDKIL. V dropped 0 bases and J dropped 1 base, with 11 bases sitting between them. CDR3 bases read: TGTGCTAGCAGTAGAGATCCCTGGGGCGGTCAAAAC. Amino acids: CASSRDPWGGQN. The full CDR3 sequence reads CASSRDPWGGQNTLYF. Based on the CDR3 plus reference TRBV17 and TRBJ2-4, the full variable domain is DTTVKQNPRYKLARVGKPVNLICSQTMNHDTMYWYQKKPNQAPKLLLFYYDKILNREADTFEKFQSSRPNNSFCSLYIGSAGLEYSAMYLCASSRDPWGGQNTLYFGAGTRLSVL.

This clone was seen only a few times. The listed genes are named as in mouse. The read ends 4 residues before the CDR3 terminus; that terminus is restored from the germline J gene. Other nucleotide sequences from this sample produce the same CDR3. This chain uses TRBV1 with TRBJ2-1; D may be TRBD2 (6 bases). Germline CDR1 reads NSQYPW; CDR2 reads LRSPGD (reference sequence). The CDR3 is made up of 14 amino acids. Between the trimmed V and J ends, which lost 3 bases and 0 bases, there was a span of 6 bases. Incomplete CDR3 DNA: TGCACCTGCAGTGCTGGGGGTAACTATGCT. Translated, it gives CTCSAGGNYA. The complete CDR3 sequence is CTCSAGGNYAEQFF.

This clone was detected a few times. Genes and germline are mouse. CDR3 bases read: TGTGCTAGCAGCCGGGACATCTCCTAT. Its translation: CASSRDISY. The whole CDR3 region reads CASSRDISYEQYF. The V and J genes are TRBV21 and TRBJ2-7; tentatively, D is TRBD1 (6 bases). With the read ending 4 residues before the CDR3 end, the germline J gene is used to fill in that end. TRBV21 qualifies as an ORF whose function is uncertain. Trimming pared 6 bases from V and 0 bases from J, leaving 9 bases between. The CDR3 extends over 13 amino acids.